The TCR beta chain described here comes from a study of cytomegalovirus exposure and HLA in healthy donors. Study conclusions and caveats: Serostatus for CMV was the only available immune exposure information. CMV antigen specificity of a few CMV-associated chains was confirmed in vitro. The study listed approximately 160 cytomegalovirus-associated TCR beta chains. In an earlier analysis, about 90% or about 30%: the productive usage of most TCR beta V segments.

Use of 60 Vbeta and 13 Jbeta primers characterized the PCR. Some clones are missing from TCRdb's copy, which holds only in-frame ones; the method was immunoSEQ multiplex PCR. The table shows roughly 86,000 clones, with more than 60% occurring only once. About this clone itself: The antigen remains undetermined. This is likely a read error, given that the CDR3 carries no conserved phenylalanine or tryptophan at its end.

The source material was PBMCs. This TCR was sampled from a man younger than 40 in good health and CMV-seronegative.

CDR3: CASSEALAGRSTDTQYL. The CDR3 DNA is TGTGCCAGCAGTGAAGCGCTGGCGGGTAGAAGCACAGATACGCAGTATCTT. The chain uses TRBV6-1 and TRBJ2-3; D perhaps matches TRBD2 (5 bases). The CDR3 is made up of 17 amino acids. V was pared by 0 bases and J by 0 bases, with 13 bases between. Germline loops: CDR1 MNHNS, CDR2 SASEGT.